Below, 6 T cell receptor beta chains from the same sample are listed, as sequenced in a study of blood T cell repertoires in COVID-19 (dated by TCRdb to 2019 to 2021). The library was built by means of the immunoSEQ multiplex PCR assay. Not all clones reach the TCRdb copy of this immuneACCESS table, which keeps in-frame sequences only. Checked studies attribute under half of the gap to unresolved V genes and leave the rest unexplained. The sample yields around 86,000 clones; 83% were counted once. Roughly 30% of the sample comes from the top ten. The sequenced sample was peripheral blood. Receptor source: a woman aged 80 or older with acute or convalescent COVID-19.

The V call is TRBV19, the J call TRBJ1-3; D might be TRBD1 (5 bases). The CDR3 is made up of 15 amino acids. Trimming removed 5 bases at V and 3 bases at J, with 14 bases between. Germline CDR1 LNHDA, CDR2 SQIVND (reference sequence). The CDR3 DNA is TGTGCCAGTAGTCCCTCGGGGGACCATGGAAACACCATATATTTT. Amino acid sequence: CASSPSGDHGNTIYF.

This clone came up once. This sequence joins TRBV5-1 and TRBJ2-7; D possibly corresponds to TRBD1 (5 bases). This CDR3 comprises 14 residues. Germline-derived CDR1 and CDR2 are SGHRS and YFSETQ. Trimming stripped 0 bases from V and 3 bases from J, with 10 bases between. The CDR3 nucleotides are TGCGCCAGCAGCTTGGCTACAGGAAGCTACGAGCAGTACTTC. This sequence encodes CASSLATGSYEQYF.

This clone came up a few times. The chain has TRBV4-2 and TRBJ2-7; TRBD1 agrees at 8 bases. This CDR3 spans 16 amino acids. Trimming took 1 base from V and 5 from J; bases not matched to a gene: 10. CDR1 LGHNA and CDR2 YNFKEQ come from the germline V gene. The CDR3 reads CASSQAGTGSLHEQYF. The CDR3 DNA reads as TGTGCCAGCAGCCAAGCGGGGACAGGCTCACTCCACGAGCAGTACTTC.

The CDR3 is CASSQGEAGYTF. CDR3 nucleotide sequence: TGCGCCAGCAGCCAAGGGGAGGCTGGCTACACCTTC. V is TRBV4-3 and J is TRBJ1-2, with no clear D. The germline CDR1 and CDR2 sequences are LGHNA and YSLEER. This CDR3 has 12 amino acids. Trimming removed 1 base at V and 7 bases at J, with 7 bases between.

The chain combines TRBV20-1 with TRBJ2-3, with 10 nucleotides matching TRBD2. J lost 1 base, V lost 3 bases, and 4 bases had no gene match. CDR3 length: 15 amino acids. Germline V gene lookup returns CDR1 DFQATT and CDR2 SNEGSKA (reference sequence). The DNA of the CDR3 is TGCAGTGCTAGTCCTCTAGCGGGAGGCACAGATACGCAGTATTTT. This sequence encodes CSASPLAGGTDTQYF.

This chain's CDR3 is CASSLLGQGVRRTEKLFF. For the CDR3, the DNA is TGTGCCAGCTCACTTTTAGGACAGGGGGTCCGACGAACCGAAAAACTGTTTTTT. The rearrangement uses TRBV18 and TRBJ1-4, with 10 bases aligning to TRBD1. The germline V gene encodes CDR1 KGHSH and CDR2 LQKENI. The length of the CDR3 is 18 residues. Trimming cost V 4 bases and J 8 bases; bases outside gene matches: 16.